These 24 T cell receptor beta chains came from one sample sequenced in a study of regulatory T cells in long-lasting Graves disease. iRepertoire HTBI primers and Arm-PCR of CDR3 regions built TCR beta libraries. TCRdb called the multiplex PCR reads again in MiXCR, with one record for every CDR3 protein. In the table there are under 500,000 distinct CDR3 sequences, 15% to 20% of which are singletons. Noted time point: newly diagnosed GD, antithyroid drugs for less than 3 months. PBMC RNA served as the TCR library source. These data also featured in a second study, about T cells in Graves' hyperthyroidism and ophthalmopathy.

The sequences come from peripheral blood mononuclear cells (PBMCs), collected at new diagnosis, from a patient treated with antithyroid drugs. Receptor source: a woman in her twenties or thirties with Graves disease.

This clonotype occurred a few times. The V gene is TRBV4-3, the J gene TRBJ1-4; D perhaps matches TRBD1 (5 bases). Between the trimmed V and J ends, which lost 7 bases and 0 bases, there was a span of 12 bases. Germline V gives CDR1 LGHNA, CDR2 YSLEER. The CDR3 contains 15 residues. CDR3 sequence: CASTTGYATNEKLFF. CDR3 bases: TGCGCCAGCACCACAGGTTATGCAACTAATGAAAAACTGTTTTTT.

This clonotype showed up many times. The chain carries TRBV28 and TRBJ2-1, with D perhaps TRBD1 (5 bases). The V end was cut by 5 bases, the J end by 8 bases, with 19 bases between. This CDR3 comprises 15 residues. CDR1 and CDR2 (germline): MDHEN, SYDVKM. CDR3 in amino acids: CASSPPVGPQHEQFF. DNA for the CDR3: TGTGCCAGCAGTCCCCCGGTGGGGCCCCAGCATGAGCAGTTCTTC.

This clonotype was seen at least ten times. The chain combines TRBV11-2 with TRBJ1-5; D gene unclear. Germline values: CDR1 SGHAT, CDR2 FQNNGV. V was trimmed by 2 bases and J by 0 bases, leaving 8 bases between them. The CDR3 totals 15 residues. CDR3 sequence: CASSLNRDSNQPQHF. In nucleotides, the CDR3 is TGTGCCAGCAGCTTAAACAGAGATAGCAATCAGCCCCAGCATTTT.

This clonotype was picked up many times. The chain is built from TRBV3-1 and TRBJ2-2; D not certain. CDR3 length: 17 amino acids. With 0 bases removed from V and 0 bases from J, the gap between germline ends came to 11 bases. The germline V gene has CDR1 LGHDT and CDR2 YNNKEL (reference sequence). This CDR3 reads CASSQDAFDTNTGELFF. CDR3 nucleotides: TGTGCCAGCAGCCAAGATGCGTTTGACACGAACACCGGGGAGCTGTTTTTT. The entire variable domain, with the rest obtained from reference TRBV3-1 and TRBJ2-2, is as follows: DTAVSQTPKYLVTQMGNDKSIKCEQNLGHDTMYWYKQDSKKFLKIMFSYNNKELIINETVPNRFSPKSPDKAHLNLHINSLELGDSAVYFCASSQDAFDTNTGELFFGEGSRLTVL.

This clonotype has more than one count but fewer than ten. The chain couples TRBV19 to TRBJ2-5, with no clear D. The CDR3 consists of 14 residues. The germline V and J ends were trimmed by 3 bases and 0 bases, with 8 bases remaining between them. Germline CDR1 LNHDA, CDR2 SQIVND (reference sequence). The CDR3 DNA reads TGTGCCAGTAGTATGTGGGGAAACCAAGAGACCCAGTACTTC. It codes for CASSMWGNQETQYF.

This clonotype has just a few counts. The rearrangement links TRBV30 to TRBJ2-5; D may be TRBD1 or TRBD2 (5 bases each). Trimming left V 8 bases short and J 5 bases short, with 21 bases between. Germline values: CDR1 GTSNPN, CDR2 SVGIG (reference sequence). The CDR3 is made up of 14 amino acids. CDR3 protein: CAALKGTSGETQYF. Written as DNA, the CDR3 is TGTGCCGCTTTAAAAGGGACCTCCGGGGAGACCCAGTACTTC.

This clonotype turned up a few times. The chain employs TRBV20-1 and TRBJ2-7; 12 positions match TRBD1. CDR3 size: 15 residues. Germline V gene data show CDR1 as DFQATT and CDR2 as SNEGSKA (reference sequence). J gave up 6 bases and V 0 bases, and 6 bases lay outside the gene matches. DNA of the CDR3: TGCAGTGCTAGAGATCCGGGGACAGGGGGCCTCGAGCAGTACTTC. This translates into CSARDPGTGGLEQYF.

V is TRBV7-9 and J is TRBJ1-1; no reliable D call. This CDR3 comprises 14 residues. Germline-derived CDR1 and CDR2 are SEHNR and FQNEAQ (reference sequence). V was cut by 1 base and J by 3 bases, with 9 bases left in between. CDR3 sequence: CASSLVGGYTEAFF. The CDR3 DNA is TGTGCCAGCAGCTTAGTAGGAGGATACACTGAAGCTTTCTTT.

This clonotype occurred a few times. V is TRBV25-1 and J is TRBJ2-1; D not resolved. The germline V gene has CDR1 MGHDK and CDR2 SYGVNS. The CDR3 extends over 18 amino acids. The V and J ends lost 6 bases and 0 bases respectively, with 21 bases between them. The CDR3 loop reads CASRGRVPLRGSYNEQFF. CDR3 coding DNA: TGTGCCAGCAGGGGTAGGGTGCCCCTGAGAGGCTCCTACAATGAGCAGTTCTTC. The whole variable domain, filled in from reference TRBV25-1 and TRBJ2-1, reads EADIYQTPRYLVIGTGKKITLECSQTMGHDKMYWYQQDPGMELHLIHYSYGVNSTEKGDLSSESTVSRIRTEHFPLTLESARPSHTSQYLCASRGRVPLRGSYNEQFFGPGTRLTVL.

This clonotype was seen at least ten times. V is TRBV7-9 and J is TRBJ2-3; 14 bases agree with TRBD2. J lost 5 bases, V lost 5 bases, and 6 bases had no gene match. CDR3 length equals 16 residues. Looked up from germline, CDR1 is SEHNR and CDR2 is FQNEAQ (reference sequence). The CDR3 spells CASSKTSGRAVDTQYF. The CDR3 DNA reads TGTGCCAGCAGCAAGACTAGCGGGAGGGCAGTAGATACGCAGTATTTT.

The chain carries TRBV7-9 and TRBJ1-6, with TRBD1 identical over 9 bases. The germline V gene has CDR1 SEHNR and CDR2 FQNEAQ (reference sequence). This CDR3 comprises 18 residues. The junction had 14 bases not matched to a gene; V was cut back by 2 bases and J by 9 bases. For the CDR3, the DNA is TGTGCCAGCAGCTTAATACCGGGACAGGGTTTTGGGCCTTCACCCCTCCACTTT. This codes for CASSLIPGQGFGPSPLHF.

As regards this clonotype: A much larger clonotype is one base distant, so this may be a read error. This sequence joins TRBV2 and TRBJ2-1, with 10 bases that match TRBD1. The last part of the DNA fits TRBJ2-5 better; the J call may be wrong. Looked up from germline, CDR1 is SNHLY and CDR2 is FYNNEI. The CDR3 is 14 amino acids. The CDR3 DNA is TGTGCCAGCGCCGACAGGGGGCGCTCTGAGACCCAGTACTTC. It encodes CASADRGRSETQYF.

This chain uses TRBV20-1 with TRBJ2-3; TRBD2 agrees at 10 bases. This CDR3 is 16 amino acids long. Germline V gene lookup returns CDR1 DFQATT and CDR2 SNEGSKA (reference sequence). V was clipped by 5 bases and J by 4 bases; unmatched bases: 12. Here the CDR3 DNA reads TGCAGTGCTGGGGTCGCTAGCGGGAGTTTACCAGATACGCAGTATTTT. Amino acids: CSAGVASGSLPDTQYF.

The chain uses TRBV5-1 and TRBJ2-5; D is unresolved. The CDR3 contains 12 residues. Germline V gene sequence: CDR1 SGHRS, CDR2 YFSETQ. V was pared by 5 bases and J by 3 bases, with 8 bases between. The CDR3 loop is CASSHREETQYF. The CDR3 DNA sequence: TGCGCCAGCAGTCACAGAGAAGAGACCCAGTACTTC.

There are many counts of this clonotype. The chain is built from TRBV29-1 and TRBJ1-2; 7 positions agree with TRBD1. V was clipped by 6 bases and J by 3 bases; unmatched bases: 10. The V gene's germline CDR1 is SQVTM and CDR2 ANQGSEA. The CDR3 covers 14 residues. The CDR3 reads CSVFDRDRYYGYTF. In DNA form, the CDR3 reads TGCAGCGTGTTTGACAGGGATCGGTACTATGGCTACACCTTC.

This clonotype came up a few times. One end of the junction fails to match germline, which may point to a read error. V usage is TRBV2 and J usage is TRBJ1-2; D gene unclear. The CDR3 runs to 8 residues. The V gene's germline CDR1 is SNHLY and CDR2 FYNNEI. The CDR3 region is CASSEAHF. As DNA, the CDR3 is TGTGCCAGCAGTGAAGCCCACTTC.

This clonotype was counted only a few times. The gene calls are TRBV12-3 or TRBV12-4 and TRBJ1-5, with D maybe TRBD1 (6 bases). V shed 6 bases and J shed 1 base, with 19 bases lying between them. The CDR3 spans 17 residues. The CDR3 bases are TGTGCCAGCAGCCTAGGGGGTCGGGGGGGGAGCAATCAGCCCCAGCATTTT. It codes for CASSLGGRGGSNQPQHF.

This clonotype was observed a few times. This rearrangement joins TRBV12-3 or TRBV12-4 to TRBJ1-4; possibly TRBD1 for D (5 bases). Between the trimmed V and J ends, which lost 1 base and 6 bases, there was a span of 9 bases. The CDR3 length is 14 residues. The CDR3 nucleotides read TGTGCCAGCAGTTTAGGGGGGACGGATGAAAAACTGTTTTTT. Protein: CASSLGGTDEKLFF.

This clonotype came up many times. This chain connects TRBV27 to TRBJ1-2; D unresolved. V was trimmed by 8 bases and J by 0 bases, leaving 16 bases between them. This CDR3 is 15 amino acids long. CDR1 and CDR2 from the germline V gene are MNHEY and SMNVEV (reference sequence). CDR3 region: CASLSLGGSNYGYTF. DNA for the CDR3: TGTGCCAGCCTGAGCCTGGGCGGTTCTAACTATGGCTACACCTTC.

This clonotype occurred a few times. The chain is built from TRBV29-1 and TRBJ1-2; 7 bases map to TRBD1. CDR1 is SQVTM, CDR2 ANQGSEA, per germline. With 6 bases clipped from V and 6 bases from J, the junction kept 4 bases outside the gene matches. The CDR3 consists of 11 residues. In DNA form, the CDR3 reads TGCAGCGTGACAGGGCAGGATGGCTACACCTTC. This codes for CSVTGQDGYTF.

This chain joins TRBV2 and TRBJ2-3; 10 nucleotides align to TRBD2. CDR1 and CDR2 from the germline V gene are SNHLY and FYNNEI. There are 15 residues in the CDR3. V dropped 7 bases and J dropped 1; count of bases not matched to a gene: 5. CDR3 amino acids: CASTSGTSGTDTQYF. In nucleotides, the CDR3 is TGTGCCAGCACCAGCGGGACTAGCGGCACAGATACGCAGTATTTT.

In its sample, this clonotype was seen many times. The J gene is TRBJ2-5, the V gene TRBV10-3; D not certain. The germline CDR1 and CDR2 sequences are ENHRY and SYGVKD. Trimming cost V 0 bases and J 0 bases, with 5 bases left between them. The CDR3 sequence is 14 residues long. In DNA, the CDR3 is TGTGCCATCAGTGAGTCCACAGACCAAGAGACCCAGTACTTC. Translated, it gives CAISESTDQETQYF.

This clonotype has a count of ten or more. The chain is built from TRBV20-1 and TRBJ2-7, with D uncertain. Germline CDR1 is DFQATT and CDR2 is SNEGSKA (reference sequence). Trimming left V 1 base short and J 0 bases short, with 10 bases between. The CDR3 covers 14 residues. This chain's CDR3 is CSARGQTGSYEQYF. CDR3 sequence (DNA): TGCAGTGCTAGAGGGCAAACCGGCTCCTACGAGCAGTACTTC.

This clonotype was seen at least ten times. The rearrangement uses TRBV11-2 and TRBJ2-7; D is unresolved. The CDR3 is 15 residues long. V was clipped by 2 bases and J by 7 bases, with 18 bases between them. Germline lookup yields CDR1 SGHAT and CDR2 FQNNGV. The CDR3 region is CASSLILGVLREQYF. Here the CDR3 DNA reads TGTGCCAGCAGCTTAATTTTGGGCGTTCTCAGGGAGCAGTACTTC.